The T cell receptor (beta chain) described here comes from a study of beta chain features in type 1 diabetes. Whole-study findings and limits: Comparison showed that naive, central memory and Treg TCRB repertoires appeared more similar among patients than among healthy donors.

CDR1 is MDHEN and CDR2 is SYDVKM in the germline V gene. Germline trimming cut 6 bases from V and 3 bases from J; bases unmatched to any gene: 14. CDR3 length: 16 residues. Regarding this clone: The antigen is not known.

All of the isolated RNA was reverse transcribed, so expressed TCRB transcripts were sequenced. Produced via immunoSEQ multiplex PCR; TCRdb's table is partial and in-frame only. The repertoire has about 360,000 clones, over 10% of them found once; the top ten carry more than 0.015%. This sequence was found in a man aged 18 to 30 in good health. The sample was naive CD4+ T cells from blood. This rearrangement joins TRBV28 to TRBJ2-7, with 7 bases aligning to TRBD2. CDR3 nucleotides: TGTGCCAGCAGAGCGGGGACGTATCCATCCCTCTACGAGCAGTACTTC. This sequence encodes CASRAGTYPSLYEQYF.